The 13 T cell receptor beta chains below were found in one sample sequenced in a study of blood T cell repertoires in COVID-19. Clones were sequenced by immunoSEQ multiplex PCR, and TCRdb holds only the in-frame ones, with some missing. Here the sample spans about 36,000 clones, 90% being singletons. The source material was peripheral blood. The receptors were sampled from a human donor in a cohort sampled during active COVID-19.

The rearrangement joins TRBV6-1 to TRBJ2-1, with 8 bases lining up with TRBD2. CDR1 MNHNS and CDR2 SASEGT come from the germline V gene. The CDR3 totals 14 residues. Trimming took 3 bases from V and 14 from J; bases not matched to a gene: 12. The CDR3 nucleotides are TGTGCCAGCAGTGAGGTAGCGGGACCGGCCAGGGAGTTCTTC. It is translated as CASSEVAGPAREFF.

In this sample, this clone turned up once. The chain has TRBV10-2 and TRBJ2-3; D call uncertain. CDR3 length equals 16 residues. Per the germline V gene, CDR1 is WSHSY and CDR2 is SAAADI. The V gene lost 2 bases and the J gene lost 2 bases, with 14 bases spanning the gap. CDR3 in DNA: TGCGCCAGCAGTGAGCCCGAACTCTACTTCACAGATACGCAGTATTTT. Translated, it gives CASSEPELYFTDTQYF.

This chain connects TRBV5-1 to TRBJ2-7, with 10 bases matching TRBD2. Trimming took 4 bases from V and 5 from J; bases not matched to a gene: 9. This CDR3 is built from 15 residues. CDR1 and CDR2 (germline): SGHRS, YFSETQ. The CDR3 protein is CASSRLAGAGNEQYF. CDR3 coding DNA: TGCGCCAGCAGCCGTCTAGCGGGAGCCGGGAACGAGCAGTACTTC. Full variable domain (outside the CDR3, taken from reference TRBV5-1 and TRBJ2-7): KAGVTQTPRYLIKTRGQQVTLSCSPISGHRSVSWYQQTPGQGLQFLFEYFSETQRNKGNFPGRFSGRQFSNSRSEMNVSTLELGDSALYLCASSRLAGAGNEQYFGPGTRLTVT.

The chain couples TRBV2 to TRBJ1-1; D remains ambiguous. V was cut by 3 bases and J by 3 bases, with 8 bases left in between. The germline CDR1 and CDR2 sequences are SNHLY and FYNNEI. This CDR3 comprises 13 residues. The CDR3 spells CASSDVADTEAFF. The CDR3 DNA follows: TGTGCCAGCAGTGATGTGGCGGACACTGAAGCTTTCTTT.

In this sample, this clone turned up once. The chain recombines TRBV19 with TRBJ2-1, with TRBD2 matching 11 bases. Germline assignment: CDR1 LNHDA and CDR2 SQIVND (reference sequence). This CDR3 is 16 amino acids long. Trimming removed 6 bases from V and 8 bases from J; junction bases left unmatched: 12. The CDR3 reads CASRSGLAGGRDEQFF. In nucleotides, the CDR3 is TGTGCCAGTAGATCGGGTCTAGCGGGAGGCCGAGATGAGCAGTTCTTC.

The J gene is TRBJ1-2, the V gene TRBV28; weak D call: TRBD1 (5 bases). Germline CDR1 is MDHEN and CDR2 is SYDVKM. The germline V and J ends were trimmed by 3 bases and 8 bases, with 13 bases remaining between them. This CDR3 spans 13 amino acids. The chain's CDR3 is CASSLGQLNGYTF. CDR3 DNA sequence: TGTGCCAGCAGTTTGGGGCAGTTGAACGGCTACACCTTC.

V is TRBV9 and J is TRBJ2-1; TRBD2 matches at 10 bases. The CDR3 has 16 amino acids. The V gene's germline CDR1 is SGDLS and CDR2 YYNGEE. V was pared by 4 bases and J by 6 bases, with 10 bases of the junction left unmatched. The CDR3 loop is CASSPMAAGGPNEQFF. The CDR3 DNA sequence: TGTGCCAGCAGCCCGATGGCAGCGGGAGGGCCCAATGAGCAGTTCTTC.

This clone appeared a few times. The rearrangement joins TRBV4-1 to TRBJ1-5; 10 nucleotides agree with TRBD1. V was pared by 1 base and J by 3 bases, with 3 bases of the junction left unmatched. The CDR3 is 16 residues long. Germline CDR1 is MGHRA and CDR2 is YSYEKL. CDR3 nucleotide sequence: TGCGCCAGCAGCCAAGCGACAGGGGGCCTCAATCAGCCCCAGCATTTT. Its protein product is CASSQATGGLNQPQHF.

The DNA of the CDR3 is TGCGCCAGCAGGCCCCAGGGTGCTGGCGAGACCCAGTACTTC. It codes for CASRPQGAGETQYF. This rearrangement joins TRBV5-1 to TRBJ2-5; D may be TRBD1 (5 bases). Germline V gene sequence: CDR1 SGHRS, CDR2 YFSETQ. The V and J ends lost 5 bases and 5 bases respectively, with 16 bases between them. CDR3 length equals 14 residues.

V is TRBV27 and J is TRBJ1-1, with D possibly TRBD1 on 5 matching bases. CDR1 is MNHEY, CDR2 SMNVEV, per germline (reference sequence). This CDR3 has 17 amino acids. Trimming took off 5 bases at V and 2 bases at J, with 21 bases between the two ends. The CDR3 sequence: CASSTLTPAGTNTEAFF. CDR3 coding DNA: TGTGCCAGCAGTACACTTACCCCTGCCGGGACTAACACTGAAGCTTTCTTT.

A single count supports this clone. This chain links TRBV29-1 with TRBJ2-5; possible D gene TRBD2, 5 bases. The germline V gene encodes CDR1 SQVTM and CDR2 ANQGSEA. The CDR3 spans 14 residues. V was clipped by 1 base and J by 2 bases, with 11 bases between them. The CDR3 region is CSVEAAGRQETQYF. CDR3 nucleotide sequence: TGCAGCGTTGAAGCGGCGGGCAGGCAAGAGACCCAGTACTTC.

The chain uses TRBV7-2 and TRBJ1-6; TRBD1 matches at 7 bases. The V and J ends lost 5 bases and 7 bases, in that order; junction bases with no gene match: 8. The germline V gene encodes CDR1 SGHTA and CDR2 FQGNSA. This CDR3 is built from 15 residues. The CDR3 loop is CASSRQGGGNSPLHF. The CDR3 DNA reads TGTGCCAGCAGCAGACAGGGCGGCGGGAATTCACCCCTCCACTTT.

This chain uses TRBV6-5 with TRBJ1-4; D gene unclear. The CDR3 sequence is 14 residues long. Trimming left V 4 bases short and J 0 bases short, with 6 bases between. The germline V gene encodes CDR1 MNHEY and CDR2 SVGAGI. For the CDR3, the DNA is TGTGCCAGCAGTTCGACTGCAACTAATGAAAAACTGTTTTTT. Translating gives CASSSTATNEKLFF.